What follows describes a single T cell receptor (beta chain). Its specificity is unknown. The V and J ends lost 6 bases and 4 bases respectively, with 13 bases between them. The CDR3 is 14 amino acids. Per germline, CDR1 LNHDA and CDR2 SQIVND (reference sequence). The data were obtained in a study of a mutant IDH1 vaccine in newly diagnosed glioma. Time point here: week 35, safety follow-up. Every vaccination contained 300 ug of the mutant IDH1 20-mer peptide and was paired with topical imiquimod. In weeks 1, 3, 5, 7, 11, 15, 19 and 23, patients were immunized, eight times in all. Clones were sequenced by immunoSEQ multiplex PCR, and TCRdb holds only the in-frame ones, with some missing. Of tens of thousands of clones listed, around 86% are singletons.

This clonotype was sampled from a woman in her forties with glioma. Some clones in this sample may be carry-over from other donors' samples. The sample was PBMCs, taken from a glioma patient whose treatment included an IDH1 peptide vaccine. The gene calls are TRBV19 and TRBJ1-5; D is unclear. CDR3 nucleotides: TGTGCCAGTAGCGTCGACTTAGGAAATCAGCCCCAGCATTTT. This translates into CASSVDLGNQPQHF.